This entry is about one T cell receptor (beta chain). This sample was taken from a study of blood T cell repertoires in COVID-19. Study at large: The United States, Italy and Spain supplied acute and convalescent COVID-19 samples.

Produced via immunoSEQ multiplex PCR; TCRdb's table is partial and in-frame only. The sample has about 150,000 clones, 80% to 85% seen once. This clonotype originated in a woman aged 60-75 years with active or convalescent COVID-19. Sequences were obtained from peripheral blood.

The CDR3 loop is CAWSPGQYSGNTIYF. CDR3 coding DNA: TGTGCCTGGAGTCCTGGACAGTACTCTGGAAACACCATATATTTT. The genes are TRBV30 and TRBJ1-3, with a tentative D call TRBD1 (6 bases). Germline lookup yields CDR1 GTSNPN and CDR2 SVGIG (reference sequence). This CDR3 has 15 residues. Trimming stripped 2 bases from V and 0 bases from J, with 11 bases between. The full variable domain, completed using reference TRBV30 and TRBJ1-3, is SQTIHQWPATLVQPVGSPLSLECTVEGTSNPNLYWYRQAAGRGLQLLFYSVGIGQISSEVPQNLSASRPQDRQFILSSKKLLLSDSGFYLCAWSPGQYSGNTIYFGEGSWLTVV.